This T cell receptor beta chain is drawn from a study of T cell responses to AZD1222 COVID-19 vaccine. Study-level results: In a largely white British group with more females than males, clonal diversity was possibly underestimated.

This CDR3 is built from 15 residues. Germline CDR1 is SNHLY and CDR2 is FYNNEI. Trimming removed 6 bases from V and 5 bases from J, with 19 bases in between. This table comes from immunoSEQ multiplex PCR, and its TCRdb copy is limited to in-frame clones, with some not included. The sample shows roughly 81,000 clones, 80% to 90% of them seen only once. A remark on this clone: Its antigen is not identified.

The specimen was peripheral blood, collected on day 0 of AZD1222 vaccination. The source of this sequence is an adult in good health. The V and J genes are TRBV2 and TRBJ2-5; D not certain. The CDR3 region has the DNA TGTGCCAGCAGAGCCGACTCGCAGGCGTGGGAGACCCAGTACTTC. Its protein product is CASRADSQAWETQYF.